This T cell receptor (beta chain) emerged from a study of T-cell memory formation after mild COVID-19. Findings and limits, study-wide: CD4+ contracting clones were mainly CM and EM; CD8+ ones, EMRA.

This clonotype was counted a few times. The antigen is not known. MiXCR was run by TCRdb on the 5' RACE reads, yielding one entry per CDR3 protein. Of some 260,000 distinct CDR3 sequences listed, approximately 16% are singletons. V was trimmed by 1 base and J by 0 bases, leaving 12 bases between them. This CDR3 has 15 residues. Germline V gene sequence: CDR1 DFQATT, CDR2 SNEGSKA (reference sequence). Sequencing was carried out using PBMCs or a T cell subset sorted from them (not recorded which). The receptor's source is a man between 18 and 29 years old who had mild COVID-19 (a few samples of this study predate the infection). Cell type and time point are not known. J is TRBJ1-2 and V is TRBV20-1; D unresolved. The chain's CDR3 is CSARGAGETNYGYTF. The CDR3, as DNA: TGCAGTGCTAGAGGGGCTGGGGAAACTAACTATGGCTACACCTTC.